The sequence of this T cell receptor (beta chain) was determined in a study of glioma-infiltrating T cells. Study-wide points: Gliomas, especially low-grade, showed above-expected tissue-blood divergence; non-neoplastic patients showed below.

Concerning this clonotype: Antigen: not known. This likely comes from a read error, as the CDR3 has no conserved phenylalanine or tryptophan at its end.

Amplification of TCR alpha and beta CDR3 regions from RNA used iRepertoire nested multiplex PCR. Input was roughly 95-400 ng of tissue mRNA or PBMC total RNA. TCRdb redid the calling of the multiplex PCR reads with MiXCR, one entry per CDR3 protein. The table includes around 93,000 distinct CDR3 sequences, about 40% detected once. The clonotype was recovered from a human donor with low-grade glioma or glioblastoma, undergoing nonglioma brain surgery, or in good health (not recorded which). The sample consisted of glioma tissue, nonneoplastic brain tissue, or PBMCs (not recorded which).

The CDR3 loop is CSAARTGSNQPQHL. The CDR3 DNA is TGCAGTGCTGCGAGAACAGGGAGCAATCAGCCCCAGCATCTT. The rearrangement joins TRBV20-1 to TRBJ1-5; perhaps TRBD1 as D (6 bases). The CDR3 contains 14 residues. The ends were cut back, 5 bases at V and 1 base at J, with 12 bases in the middle. CDR1 is DFQATT, CDR2 SNEGSKA, per germline (reference sequence).